This T cell receptor (beta chain) derives from a study of cytomegalovirus exposure and HLA in healthy donors. Turning to the study itself: Genetic ancestry analysis placed around four fifths of the 350 to 500 donors that were genotyped in the Caucasian-associated cluster. Study-wide results and limits: A likely sequencing artifact accounted for one observed cluster of highly shared sequence variants. Many donors carried some public TCRs, although rarity characterized most TCR sequences. A later analysis revealed that TCR association rates differed between HLA loci, peaking at DRB1 and bottoming out at HLA-C.

Germline values: CDR1 MNHNY, CDR2 SVGAGI (reference sequence). The CDR3 sequence is 10 residues long. Primers included in the PCR were 60 Vbeta and 13 Jbeta primers. Profiling relied on immunoSEQ multiplex PCR, and the TCRdb table lists in-frame clones only, not all of them. The data hold over 150,000 clones, with roughly 80% observed a single time. A remark on this clone: The antigen is undetermined.

The origin of this receptor is a man between 18 and 29 years old in good health and CMV-seronegative. This sequence joins TRBV6-6 and TRBJ2-5, with D uncertain. The J call may be faulty, since TRBJ2-7 better matches the DNA end. Material: PBMCs. Written as DNA, the CDR3 is TGTGCCAGCGGGCCTAACGAGCAGTACTTC. Translated, it gives CASGPNEQYF.